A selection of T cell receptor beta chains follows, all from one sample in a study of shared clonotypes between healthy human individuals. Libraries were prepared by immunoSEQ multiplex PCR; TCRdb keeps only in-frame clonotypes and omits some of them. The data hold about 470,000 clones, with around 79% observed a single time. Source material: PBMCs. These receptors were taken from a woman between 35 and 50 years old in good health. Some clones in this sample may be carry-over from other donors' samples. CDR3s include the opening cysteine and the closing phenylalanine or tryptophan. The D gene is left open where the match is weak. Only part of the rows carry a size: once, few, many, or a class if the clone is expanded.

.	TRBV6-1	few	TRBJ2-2	TGTGCCAGCAGTGATGGGACTCTTAGCACCGGGGAGCTGTTTTTT	CASSDGTLSTGELFF
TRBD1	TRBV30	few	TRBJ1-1	TGTGCCTGGAGTCACAGGGGCAGGGCTTTCTTT	CAWSHRGRAFF
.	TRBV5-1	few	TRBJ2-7	TGCGCCAGCCAAGAGGGGACCTACGAGCAGTACTTC	CASQEGTYEQYF
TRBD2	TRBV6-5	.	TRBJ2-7	TGTGCCAGCAGTCTTAGCGGGAGCGGGCACGAGCAGTACTTC	CASSLSGSGHEQYF
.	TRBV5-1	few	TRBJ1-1	TGCGCCAGCAGCCTTACCGGGACCATCTTGAACACTGAAGCTTTCTTT	CASSLTGTILNTEAFF
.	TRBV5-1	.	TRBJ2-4	TGCGCCAGCAGCTTGGCGGGGGAAAACATTCAGTACTTC	CASSLAGENIQYF
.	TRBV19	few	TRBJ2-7	TGTGCCAGTAGTCTAGGCAGGGCTTACGAGCAGTACTTC	CASSLGRAYEQYF
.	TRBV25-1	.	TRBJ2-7	TGTGCCAGCAGTGAATCCGGGGCCGAGCAGTACTTC	CASSESGAEQYF
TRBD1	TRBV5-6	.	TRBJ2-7	TGTGCCAGCAGTCTTACAGGGGACTACGAGCAGTACTTC	CASSLTGDYEQYF
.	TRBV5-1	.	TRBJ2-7	TGCGCCAGCTCTAGGTCTTCGGGGGACAGTTCGTACGAGCAGTACTTC	CASSRSSGDSSYEQYF
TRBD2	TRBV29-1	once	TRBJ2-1	TGCAGCGTTGAAGCACTAGCGGAGCAGTTCTTC	CSVEALAEQFF
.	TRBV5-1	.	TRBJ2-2	TGCGCCAGCAGCTTGGACGGGAGCCAGCGCACCGGGGAGCTGTTTTTT	CASSLDGSQRTGELFF
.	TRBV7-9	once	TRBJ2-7	TGTGCCAGCAGCCCCCGGGGAAGGGCAGGGGTCGAGCAGTACTTC	CASSPRGRAGVEQYF
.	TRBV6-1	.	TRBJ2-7	TGTGCCAGCAGTGAAAACTCCAGGGGGGTCGGGTACGAGCAGTACTTC	CASSENSRGVGYEQYF
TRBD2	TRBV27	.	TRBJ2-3	TGTGCCAGCAGTGCCTCGCCCACTAGCGGGAGTGATACGCAGTATTTT	CASSASPTSGSDTQYF
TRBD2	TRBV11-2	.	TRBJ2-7	TGTGCCAGCAGCTTAGGACTAGCGATGTCCTACGAGCAGTACTTC	CASSLGLAMSYEQYF
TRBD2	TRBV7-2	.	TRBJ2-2	TGTGCCAGCAGCTCCCTAGCGGGAGGCGGGGAGCTGTTTTTT	CASSSLAGGGELFF
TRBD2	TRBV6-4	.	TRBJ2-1	TGTGCCAGCAGTGACGCTAGCGGGACCTACAATGAGCAGTTCTTC	CASSDASGTYNEQFF
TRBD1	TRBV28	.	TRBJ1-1	TGTGCCAGCAGGGGACAGGTGAGGTACACTGAAGCTTTCTTT	CASRGQVRYTEAFF
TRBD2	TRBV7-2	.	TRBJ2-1	TGTGCCAGCAGCTTACTAGCGGGTGACTATCTTAATGAGCAGTTCTTC	CASSLLAGDYLNEQFF
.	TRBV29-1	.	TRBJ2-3	TGCAGCGTTGATGGGTGGGGGGTCACAGATACGCAGTATTTT	CSVDGWGVTDTQYF
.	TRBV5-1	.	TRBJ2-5	TGCGCCAGCAGCTTGGACAGAGCCCAAGAGACCCAGTACTTC	CASSLDRAQETQYF
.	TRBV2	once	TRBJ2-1	TGTGCCAGCAAAGGGTCCCTAGGAAGCTCCTACAATGAGCAGTTCTTC	CASKGSLGSSYNEQFF
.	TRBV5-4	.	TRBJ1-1	TGTGCCAGCAGCTTGGTTGGGGCCAACACTGAAGCTTTCTTT	CASSLVGANTEAFF
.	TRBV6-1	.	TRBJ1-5	TGTGCCAGCAGCCCCGGACCGACCTCGGGGCAGCCCCAGCATTTT	CASSPGPTSGQPQHF
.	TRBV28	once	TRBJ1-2	TGTGCCAGCAGCCTTCCACCGGCCAACTATGGCTACACCTTC	CASSLPPANYGYTF
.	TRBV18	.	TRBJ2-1	TGTGCCAGCTCACCAGAGACAGCTAGAAATGAGCAGTTCTTC	CASSPETARNEQFF
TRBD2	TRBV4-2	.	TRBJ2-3	TGTGCCAGCAGCCAAGTCACTAGCGGGAGAGATACGCAGTATTTT	CASSQVTSGRDTQYF
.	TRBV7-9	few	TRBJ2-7	TGTGCCAGCAGCCCCGCGGCGGGGGAGCAGTACTTC	CASSPAAGEQYF
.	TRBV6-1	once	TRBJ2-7	TGTGCCAGCAGTTTAGAACACAATGACGAGCAGTACTTC	CASSLEHNDEQYF
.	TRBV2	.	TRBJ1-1	TGTGCCAGCAGTGACCCCAGTGTTAGAGCTTTCTTT	CASSDPSVRAFF
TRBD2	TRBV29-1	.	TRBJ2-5	TGCAGCGTTGGGCGGGAGGGCACACAAGAGACCCAGTACTTC	CSVGREGTQETQYF
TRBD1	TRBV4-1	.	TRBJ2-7	TGCGCCAGCAGCCTCCGCGGGACAGGGAAGGACGAGCAGTACTTC	CASSLRGTGKDEQYF
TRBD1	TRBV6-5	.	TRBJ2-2	TGTGCCAGCAGATGGGGACAGGGGACCGGGGAGCTGTTTTTT	CASRWGQGTGELFF
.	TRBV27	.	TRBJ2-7	TGTGCCAGCAGTTCTCAGTACTTC	CASSSQYF
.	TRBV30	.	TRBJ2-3	TGTGCCTGGAGTGTCGGGGGAGTAGATACGCAGTATTTT	CAWSVGGVDTQYF
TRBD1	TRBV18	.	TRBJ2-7	TGTGCCAGCTCACCCCGGGACAGTTCTTCCGAGCAGTACTTC	CASSPRDSSSEQYF
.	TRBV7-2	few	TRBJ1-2	TGTGCCAGCAGCTCGCCGTGGTCGGGGCTTAACTATGGCTACACCTTC	CASSSPWSGLNYGYTF
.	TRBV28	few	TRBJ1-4	TGTGCCAGCAGTTTGCAAAGGGAAAAACTGTTTTTT	CASSLQREKLFF
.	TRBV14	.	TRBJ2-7	TGTGCCAGCAGCCATCCGGGCCCACCTTTC	CASSHPGPPF